These 22 T cell receptor beta chains came from one sample sequenced in a study of T cells expressing NK-cell markers. From its re-call of the 5' RACE reads, TCRdb lists each CDR3 protein once, without DNA. Its listing shows 400,000 to 500,000 distinct CDR3 sequences. Sequenced input: blood T cells: a sorted CD56 or NKG2C T cell subset, CD4+ or CD8+ T cells, or bulk PBMC T cells (not recorded which). All receptors derive from a woman aged 18-70 years in good health.

This chain joins TRBV20-1 and TRBJ1-5; TCRdb calls TRBD1, which cannot be checked without DNA. Per germline, CDR1 DFQATT and CDR2 SNEGSKA (reference sequence). The CDR3 sequence is 14 residues long. Here the CDR3 reads CSARWGQGYQPQHF.

The chain joins TRBV5-1 to TRBJ2-7. The CDR3 totals 15 residues. Germline V CDR1 and CDR2: SGHRS, YFSETQ. CDR3 protein: CASSLSAGRTYEQYF.

This sequence joins TRBV28 and TRBJ2-7; the TCRdb call, TRBD2, lacks DNA for checking. This CDR3 has 16 residues. The germline CDR1 and CDR2 sequences are MDHEN and SYDVKM. The CDR3 protein is CASSPPAGGSSYEQYF. The full variable domain, in which reference TRBV28 and TRBJ2-7 provide the parts outside the CDR3, is DVKVTQSSRYLVKRTGEKVFLECVQDMDHENMFWYRQDPGLGLRLIYFSYDVKMKEKGDIPEGYSVSREKKERFSLILESASTNQTSMYLCASSPPAGGSSYEQYFGPGTRLTVT.

The CDR3 reads CASSSLWLAGGSGELFF. This chain connects TRBV5-6 to TRBJ2-2; there is no DNA to check the TCRdb D call of TRBD2. Germline V gene lookup returns CDR1 SGHDT and CDR2 YYEEEE. The CDR3 loop spans 17 amino acids.

The rearrangement links TRBV6-1 to TRBJ1-2. CDR1 and CDR2 (germline): MNHNS, SASEGT. The CDR3 is 14 residues long. CDR3 protein: CASRPGLENYGYTF.

This chain connects TRBV20-1 to TRBJ2-7; there is no DNA to check the TCRdb D call of TRBD2. The length of the CDR3 is 16 residues. Per germline, CDR1 DFQATT and CDR2 SNEGSKA (reference sequence). The CDR3 reads CSARRQGPTRGYEQYF.

V usage is TRBV28 and J usage is TRBJ2-1; TCRdb proposes TRBD2, but this gene call is untestable without DNA. Germline CDR1 reads MDHEN; CDR2 reads SYDVKM. This CDR3 contains 16 residues. The CDR3 loop reads CASRETSKSSYNEQFF. Complete variable domain (other parts from reference TRBV28 and TRBJ2-1): DVKVTQSSRYLVKRTGEKVFLECVQDMDHENMFWYRQDPGLGLRLIYFSYDVKMKEKGDIPEGYSVSREKKERFSLILESASTNQTSMYLCASRETSKSSYNEQFFGPGTRLTVL.

The V and J genes are TRBV6-2 or TRBV6-3 and TRBJ2-1; TCRdb outputs TRBD2, but without DNA this stays unchecked. Germline values: CDR1 MNHEY, CDR2 SVGEGT. The CDR3 runs to 15 residues. CDR3 residues: CASSLTSGGYNEQFF.

V gene TRBV30 combines with J gene TRBJ2-2. The germline V gene has CDR1 GTSNPN and CDR2 SVGIG (reference sequence). The CDR3 sequence is 12 residues long. The CDR3 sequence is CAGAEDTGELFF.

The gene calls are TRBV28 and TRBJ1-4; absent DNA, TCRdb's TRBD1 call cannot be checked. Germline lookup yields CDR1 MDHEN and CDR2 SYDVKM. This CDR3 contains 13 residues. This chain's CDR3 is CASSPDPLGKLFF.

J is TRBJ2-5 and V is TRBV13; TCRdb designates TRBD2, a call that cannot be tested without DNA. Germline assignment: CDR1 PRHDT and CDR2 FYEKMQ (reference sequence). The CDR3 length is 15 residues. The CDR3 spells CASSYHGRAGETQYF. Filled out from reference TRBV13 and TRBJ2-5, the complete variable domain reads AAGVIQSPRHLIKEKRETATLKCYPIPRHDTVYWYQQGPGQDPQFLISFYEKMQSDKGSIPDRFSAQQFSDYHSELNMSSLELGDSALYFCASSYHGRAGETQYFGPGTRLLVL.

The gene calls are TRBV20-1 and TRBJ2-1; the TRBD1 assignment by TCRdb is unverifiable without DNA. Germline CDR1 and CDR2: DFQATT and SNEGSKA (reference sequence). This CDR3 has 14 amino acids. The CDR3 reads CSARDQQGGNEQFF.

The V gene is TRBV27, the J gene TRBJ2-1; TCRdb proposes TRBD1, but this gene call is untestable without DNA. In germline, CDR1 is MNHEY, CDR2 SMNVEV (reference sequence). The CDR3 consists of 15 residues. The CDR3 loop reads CASSLSGRVYNEQFF.

The gene calls are TRBV12-3 or TRBV12-4 and TRBJ1-2; TCRdb outputs TRBD1, but without DNA this stays unchecked. The CDR3 loop spans 14 amino acids. The chain's CDR3 is CASSFLDSNGGYTF.

The chain has TRBV6-5 and TRBJ2-7; the D call of TRBD1 rests on TCRdb alone, since no DNA is present to check it. The CDR3 is 15 amino acids. Germline-derived CDR1 and CDR2 are MNHEY and SVGAGI. CDR3 protein: CASSYSTGGAYEQYF.

The rearrangement joins TRBV12-3 or TRBV12-4 to TRBJ2-7; the TCRdb call, TRBD1, lacks DNA for checking. The CDR3 is made up of 12 amino acids. CDR3 loop: CATRGPVHEQYF.

The CDR3 region is CATSRGGLAPDTQYF. This chain connects TRBV15 to TRBJ2-3. The CDR3 length is 15 residues. Germline V gene data show CDR1 as LNHNV and CDR2 as YYDKDF (reference sequence).

The chain links TRBV7-2 to TRBJ2-4; TCRdb's D gene call, TRBD1, goes unchecked for lack of DNA. This CDR3 is built from 16 residues. The germline V gene has CDR1 SGHTA and CDR2 FQGNSA. The CDR3: CASSFSGTGGENIQYF.

The chain links TRBV6-5 to TRBJ1-4; TCRdb's D call, TRBD1, is unchecked because there is no DNA. CDR1 is MNHEY, CDR2 SVGAGI, per germline. The CDR3 totals 15 residues. CDR3 sequence: CTSSYRQSKGEKLFF.

J is TRBJ2-1 and V is TRBV5-6; no DNA is available, so the TRBD1 call from TCRdb remains unchecked. This CDR3 is 15 amino acids long. Germline V gene sequence: CDR1 SGHDT, CDR2 YYEEEE. CDR3: CASSLRGHARNEQFF.

This chain's CDR3 is CSARVMREGLVVPILFNEQFF. This chain joins TRBV20-1 and TRBJ2-1; TCRdb picks TRBD2, but there is no DNA to check that call. CDR3 length: 21 residues. CDR1 and CDR2 (germline): DFQATT, SNEGSKA (reference sequence).

J is TRBJ2-1 and V is TRBV29-1; checking the TCRdb D call of TRBD1 is not possible without DNA. Germline V gene sequence: CDR1 SQVTM, CDR2 ANQGSEA. CDR3 length equals 14 residues. The CDR3 loop reads CSVRRGSSYNEQFF.